A selection of T cell receptor beta chains follows, all from one sample in a study of graft-versus-host responses after intestinal transplantation. Libraries were prepared by immunoSEQ multiplex PCR; TCRdb keeps only in-frame clonotypes and omits some of them. The sample holds about 93,000 clones, approximately 95% seen once. No cognate antigen is known for these TCRs. The sequencing here drew on unstimulated CD8+ T cells sorted from spleen or lymph node cells, taken before intestinal transplant. Source of these receptors: a human donor who received an intestinal transplant. Both conserved end residues are part of each CDR3. A D gene is named only where the DNA matches it firmly. Clone size is given for some rows only: seen once, a few or many times, or a class if the clone is expanded.

.,.,TRBV27,TRBJ1-2,TGTGCCAGCAGTTTAACAGAGAACTATGGCTACACCTTC,CASSLTENYGYTF
TRBD1,.,TRBV4-1,TRBJ1-5,TGCGCCAGCAGCCGCCAGCAGGGGGAAAGGAGCAATCAGCCCCAGCATTTT,CASSRQQGERSNQPQHF
.,.,TRBV7-2,TRBJ2-5,TGTGCCAGCAGCTTAAAACAGGGAGAGACCCAGTACTTC,CASSLKQGETQYF
TRBD1,.,TRBV27,TRBJ1-1,TGTGCCAGCAGTCTATGGACAGGGAATGTGAACACTGAAGCTTTCTTT,CASSLWTGNVNTEAFF
TRBD2,.,TRBV4-3,TRBJ2-1,TGCGCCAGCAGCCAAGAAGAGTCAGCGGGGGGCTATGAGCAGTTCTTC,CASSQEESAGGYEQFF
.,few,TRBV2,TRBJ2-1,TGTGCCAGTATGGACAGCCGATCCTACAATGAGCAGTTCTTC,CASMDSRSYNEQFF
.,once,TRBV7-8,TRBJ1-5,TGTGCCAGCAGCTTATACGGTAGCAATCAGCCCCAGCATTTT,CASSLYGSNQPQHF
TRBD2,.,TRBV5-6,TRBJ2-3,TGTGCCAGCAGCTTGGGGGCTAGCGGGAGTATCTGGGGCACAGATACGCAGTATTTT,CASSLGASGSIWGTDTQYF
TRBD2,.,TRBV10-3,TRBJ2-7,TGTGCCATCAGTGATATTACTAGCGGGGTCTCCTACGAGCAGTACTTC,CAISDITSGVSYEQYF
.,.,TRBV6-1,TRBJ2-7,TGTGCCAGCAGTGAAGAGGGGATCCACGAGCAGTACTTC,CASSEEGIHEQYF
TRBD2,.,TRBV7-8,TRBJ2-1,TGTGCCAGCAGCCCCCCAATAGCGGGCCGGGACAATGAGCAGTTCTTC,CASSPPIAGRDNEQFF
TRBD2,.,TRBV2,TRBJ2-3,TGTGCCATACTAGCGGGAGATGGGACAGATACGCAGTATTTT,CAILAGDGTDTQYF
TRBD2,.,TRBV29-1,TRBJ2-1,TGCAGCGTTATGGGTGGGAGGGCCAATGAGCAGTTCTTC,CSVMGGRANEQFF
.,.,TRBV15,TRBJ2-3,TGTGCCACCAGCAGAGATCGGTTAGATACGCAGTATTTT,CATSRDRLDTQYF
.,.,TRBV7-9,TRBJ2-4,TGTGCCAGCAGCTTAGGAGGGCTTAACATTCAGTACTTC,CASSLGGLNIQYF
TRBD1,.,TRBV4-1,TRBJ1-1,TGCGCCAGCAGCGAGACGACAGGGATGAACACTGAAGCTTTCTTT,CASSETTGMNTEAFF
TRBD2,few,TRBV6-1,TRBJ2-1,TGTGCCAGCAGTGGGGGGGATACTAGCGGGGACTACAATGAGCAGTTCTTC,CASSGGDTSGDYNEQFF
.,.,TRBV6-6,TRBJ2-1,TGTGCCAGCAGTTCTGTAGGAGATGAGCAGTTCTTC,CASSSVGDEQFF
TRBD2,.,TRBV7-6,TRBJ2-1,TGTGCCAGCAGCCCCCGACAAGGGACTAGTCATGAGCAGTTCTTC,CASSPRQGTSHEQFF
TRBD2,.,TRBV19,TRBJ2-1,TGTGCCAGTACCCTGGGACGGCGGGGGAATGAGCAGTTCTTC,CASTLGRRGNEQFF
.,few,TRBV6-5,TRBJ1-3,TGTGCCAGCAGTTACGGGGGGTCTGGAAACACCATATATTTT,CASSYGGSGNTIYF
TRBD1,once,TRBV2,TRBJ2-7,TGTGCCAGTGAGAGTGCAGGGGGCAAGTACGAGCAGTACTTC,CASESAGGKYEQYF
.,.,TRBV6-5,TRBJ1-5,TGTGCCAGCAGTTTTACAGAGAATCAGCCCCAGCATTTT,CASSFTENQPQHF
.,.,TRBV19,TRBJ2-7,TGTGCCAGTAGCCCCGGTGGTCCCTACGAGCAGTACTTC,CASSPGGPYEQYF
.,.,TRBV5-6,TRBJ1-2,TGTGCCAGCAGCTTTGCGGGATCTAACTATGGCTACACCTTC,CASSFAGSNYGYTF
.,.,TRBV7-9,TRBJ1-2,TGTGCCAGCAGCTTAATGGCCCCGACAGGCTATGGCTACACCTTC,CASSLMAPTGYGYTF
TRBD2,.,TRBV28,TRBJ2-4,TGTGCCAGCACCAGTCGGGGGGGATGGGTCAAAAACATTCAGTACTTC,CASTSRGGWVKNIQYF
.,.,TRBV12-2,TRBJ2-3,TGTGCAAGTCGCTTAGCGGGGGAAGGGCTAGCGGGAGTAGCTTTACGGACAGATACGCAGTATTTT,CASRLAGEGLAGVALRTDTQYF
.,.,TRBV7-3,TRBJ2-3,TGTGCCAGCAGCTTATACGGAGGCACAGATACGCAGTATTTT,CASSLYGGTDTQYF
.,.,TRBV11-2,TRBJ2-7,TGTGCCAGCAGCCGCGGACCGGGACTCTCCTACGAGCAGTACTTC,CASSRGPGLSYEQYF
.,.,TRBV30,TRBJ1-2,TGTGCCTGGAGTGAGGGACACAGCTATGGCTACACCTTC,CAWSEGHSYGYTF
TRBD1,.,TRBV9,TRBJ2-3,TGTGCCAGCAACGGACAGGGAACCACAGATACGCAGTATTTT,CASNGQGTTDTQYF
TRBD1,.,TRBV19,TRBJ2-7,TGTGCCAGTAGTACTACAGGGGGAGGTTCCTACGAGCAGTACTTC,CASSTTGGGSYEQYF
TRBD2,.,TRBV5-4,TRBJ2-2,TGTGCCAGCAGCTCCCCACTAGCGGGAAATGGGGGCGGGGAGCTGTTTTTT,CASSSPLAGNGGGELFF
.,.,TRBV23-1,TRBJ1-1,TGCGCCAGCCGCGCCCCCGACAGGAACACTGAAGCTTTCTTT,CASRAPDRNTEAFF
.,.,TRBV4-1,TRBJ2-1,TGCGCCAGCAGCCAAGGGCGGGATCTTTGGAATGAGCAGTTCTTC,CASSQGRDLWNEQFF
TRBD2,.,TRBV6-5,TRBJ2-7,TGTGCCAGCAGTGCCCGGGGACTAGTATACGAGCAGTACTTC,CASSARGLVYEQYF
TRBD1,.,TRBV25-1,TRBJ1-3,TGTGCCAGCAGTGACGTGTGGACAGGGACTGGAAACACCATATATTTT,CASSDVWTGTGNTIYF
.,.,TRBV25-1,TRBJ2-3,TGTGCCAGCAGTCTAGAGAGCACAGATACGCAGTATTTT,CASSLESTDTQYF
.,.,TRBV28,TRBJ1-6,TGTGCCAGCAGATCGGCTGGACTTTCACCCCTCCACTTT,CASRSAGLSPLHF
TRBD1,.,TRBV25-1,TRBJ1-5,TGTGCCAGCAGTGAATCGACAGGGTCACCCCAGCATTTT,CASSESTGSPQHF
.,.,TRBV19,TRBJ1-5,TGTGCCAGTAGTATAACCGGGGATCAGCCCCAGCATTTT,CASSITGDQPQHF
TRBD1,.,TRBV28,TRBJ2-7,TGTGCCAGCAGGGGGACAGGGGCCTACGAGCAGTACTTC,CASRGTGAYEQYF
.,.,TRBV27,TRBJ1-3,TGTGCCAGCAGTCCTACGGGGTTGAGCGGCACCATATATTTT,CASSPTGLSGTIYF
.,.,TRBV27,TRBJ2-1,TGTGCCAGCAGTTTAGGGGGGGCGGGATCCTACAATGAGCAGTTCTTC,CASSLGGAGSYNEQFF
.,.,TRBV30,TRBJ2-7,TGTGCCTGGAGCCCCTCCGGTGAGCAGTACTTC,CAWSPSGEQYF
.,.,TRBV27,TRBJ1-1,TGTGCCAGCCGTCTAGGGGGAGAAGCTTTCTTT,CASRLGGEAFF
.,.,TRBV5-5,TRBJ1-1,TGTGCCAGCAGCCGTCTTCTAGGCGGGAACACTGAAGCTTTCTTT,CASSRLLGGNTEAFF
TRBD2,.,TRBV19,TRBJ2-3,TGTGCCAGTACAAACAGCGGGGCAGATACGCAGTATTTT,CASTNSGADTQYF
TRBD1,.,TRBV10-3,TRBJ1-5,TGTGCCATCAGCACTACTCTACAGGGGGGAAGCAATCAGCCCCAGCATTTT,CAISTTLQGGSNQPQHF
TRBD1,.,TRBV5-6,TRBJ2-7,TGTGCCAGCAGCTCTGGGGACAGGGTCTACGAGCAGTACTTC,CASSSGDRVYEQYF
TRBD1,once,TRBV7-9,TRBJ2-5,TGTGCCAGCAGCTTAGACAGGGGGGAGACCCAGTACTTC,CASSLDRGETQYF
.,.,TRBV20-1,TRBJ1-6,TGCAGTGCGGGAGAAAATTCACCCCTCCACTTT,CSAGENSPLHF
.,.,TRBV6-1,TRBJ1-5,TGTGCCAGCAGTTCCCATAGCAATCAGCCCCAGCATTTT,CASSSHSNQPQHF
TRBD1,.,TRBV27,TRBJ1-2,TGTGCCAGCAGTTTATTGACTTATACCGGGACAGGGGGCCTTCACGGCTACACCTTC,CASSLLTYTGTGGLHGYTF
.,.,TRBV19,TRBJ2-1,TGTGCCAGTAGTCTCGCCGGGAACCCCTACAATGAGCAGTTCTTC,CASSLAGNPYNEQFF
.,.,TRBV27,TRBJ2-7,TGTGCCAGCAGTCCCCTAGGACAGTCGATAGTCTACGAGCAGTACTTC,CASSPLGQSIVYEQYF
.,.,TRBV4-1,TRBJ2-5,TGCGCCAGCAGCTATGAAAGGGCCCAGGGCCTCCCGCAGACCCAGTACTTC,CASSYERAQGLPQTQYF
.,.,TRBV5-6,TRBJ2-2,TGTGCCAGCAGCCTTAGGAACACCGGGGAGCTGTTTTTT,CASSLRNTGELFF